This entry lists 23 T cell receptor beta chains sequenced from one sample in a study of beta chain features in type 1 diabetes. These receptors have no known antigen. Study-wide results and limits: Significant though moderate, a shortening of TCRB CDR3s appeared in all four CD4+ subsets of Type 1 diabetes patients.

Sequenced material consisted of expressed TCRB transcripts (all of the isolated RNA was reverse transcribed). Using immunoSEQ multiplex PCR, the repertoire was profiled, and TCRdb retains in-frame clones only, with some absent. The sample records about 660,000 clones, 11% to 15% being singletons. Specimen: naive CD4+ T cells from blood. These receptors all come from a young man with type 1 diabetes.

The sample holds a few counts of this clone. The chain carries TRBV9 and TRBJ2-5, with D possibly TRBD1 on 6 matching bases. The CDR3 spans 13 residues. Trimming pared 0 bases from V and 3 bases from J, leaving 6 bases between. CDR1 is SGDLS and CDR2 is YYNGEE in the germline V gene. CDR3 sequence reads: CASSVAGEETQYF. CDR3 nucleotides: TGTGCCAGCAGCGTAGCAGGGGAAGAGACCCAGTACTTC.

This clone appeared a few times. This chain connects TRBV5-1 to TRBJ1-1; no definite D call. Germline V gene lookup returns CDR1 SGHRS and CDR2 YFSETQ. The CDR3 contains 13 residues. V lost 4 bases and J 7 bases, leaving 14 bases between the germline ends. CDR3 sequence: CASSSTAEVEAFF. The CDR3 nucleotides read TGCGCCAGCAGCAGCACAGCGGAGGTTGAAGCTTTCTTT. The variable domain in full, with the rest retrieved from reference TRBV5-1 and TRBJ1-1, is KAGVTQTPRYLIKTRGQQVTLSCSPISGHRSVSWYQQTPGQGLQFLFEYFSETQRNKGNFPGRFSGRQFSNSRSEMNVSTLELGDSALYLCASSSTAEVEAFFGQGTRLTVV.

This clone turned up a few times. The same CDR3 is also encoded by other DNA sequences in this sample. The CDR3 spells CSVDRGTEAFF. DNA of the CDR3: TGCAGCGTTGATCGGGGGACTGAAGCTTTCTTT. The chain links TRBV29-1 to TRBJ1-1, with D possibly matching TRBD1 (5 bases). Germline V lookup: CDR1 SQVTM, CDR2 ANQGSEA. Trimming took off 3 bases at V and 5 bases at J, with 7 bases between the two ends. This CDR3 has 11 residues.

This clone was observed a handful of times. V usage is TRBV4-2 and J usage is TRBJ1-1; no reliable D call. V was clipped by 2 bases and J by 2 bases, with 9 bases between them. Germline V gene data show CDR1 as LGHNA and CDR2 as YNFKEQ. The CDR3 has 14 amino acids. Here the CDR3 DNA reads TGTGCCAGCAGCCAACTAGGATCCAACACTGAAGCTTTCTTT. This sequence encodes CASSQLGSNTEAFF.

Here the CDR3 reads CASSAQGSSGNTIYF. CDR3 sequence (DNA): TGTGCCAGCAGCGCACAGGGTAGCTCTGGAAACACCATATATTTT. The chain combines TRBV9 with TRBJ1-3; D might be TRBD1 (6 bases). The CDR3 runs 15 residues. V shed 3 bases and J shed 0 bases, with 10 bases lying between them. CDR1 SGDLS and CDR2 YYNGEE come from the germline V gene. Supplemented by reference TRBV9 and TRBJ1-3, the full variable domain reads DSGVTQTPKHLITATGQRVTLRCSPRSGDLSVYWYQQSLDQGLQFLIQYYNGEERAKGNILERFSAQQFPDLHSELNLSSLELGDSALYFCASSAQGSSGNTIYFGEGSWLTVV.

The genes are TRBV7-9 and TRBJ1-5; D unresolved. Germline CDR1 reads SEHNR; CDR2 reads FQNEAQ (reference sequence). The CDR3 has 12 residues. V lost 5 bases and J 5 bases, leaving 7 bases between the germline ends. The DNA of the CDR3 is TGTGCCAGCAGCCCCCAGGATCAGCCCCAGCATTTT. It specifies CASSPQDQPQHF.

J is TRBJ2-1 and V is TRBV27; TRBD2 matches 10 bases. CDR1 is MNHEY and CDR2 is SMNVEV in the germline V gene (reference sequence). With V trimmed by 2 bases and J by 5 bases, 6 bases remained unmatched. The CDR3 is 16 residues long. The CDR3 nucleotides are TGTGCCAGCAGTTTAGATCTAGCGGGGGCCCACAATGAGCAGTTCTTC. Residues: CASSLDLAGAHNEQFF.

The table lists this clone with a few counts. V usage is TRBV29-1 and J usage is TRBJ1-1; 9 positions match TRBD1. The CDR3 is 16 residues long. Germline trimming cut 6 bases from V and 5 bases from J; bases unmatched to any gene: 16. Germline V CDR1 and CDR2: SQVTM, ANQGSEA. The CDR3 DNA sequence: TGCAGCGTCCTGCCCGTCGGGGGACAGGGTGAGACTGAAGCTTTCTTT. Its translation: CSVLPVGGQGETEAFF.

V is TRBV11-2 and J is TRBJ2-3, with D unresolved. This CDR3 region has 13 residues. Trimming removed 0 bases from V and 11 bases from J, with 12 bases in between. Germline CDR1 is SGHAT and CDR2 is FQNNGV. CDR3 protein: CASSLDPLVGQYF. The CDR3 DNA reads TGTGCCAGCAGCTTAGATCCTCTGGTCGGGCAGTATTTT.

V and J are TRBV18 and TRBJ2-5; perhaps D is TRBD1 or TRBD2 (5 bases each). Germline V gene data show CDR1 as KGHSH and CDR2 as LQKENI. V lost 4 bases and J lost 5, with 17 bases in between. CDR3 length: 15 amino acids. The CDR3 region is CASSLYPGPMETQYF. The CDR3 bases are TGTGCCAGCTCACTATACCCGGGGCCAATGGAGACCCAGTACTTC.

This clone occurred a few times. The V gene is TRBV30, the J gene TRBJ1-4, with a possible D match to TRBD1 (6 bases). The germline V gene encodes CDR1 GTSNPN and CDR2 SVGIG (reference sequence). Trimming removed 7 bases at V and 5 bases at J, with 14 bases between. The CDR3 length is 13 residues. Here the CDR3 DNA reads TGTGCCTCTGGGGGAGACAGGAATGAAAAACTGTTTTTT. Amino acid sequence: CASGGDRNEKLFF.

The rearrangement joins TRBV30 to TRBJ2-5; 9 nucleotides agree with TRBD1. The J call is doubtful: the DNA matches TRBJ2-7 better. The CDR3 has 14 amino acids. CDR1 is GTSNPN, CDR2 SVGIG, per germline (reference sequence). CDR3 residues: CAWRGTGTSYEQYF. Written as DNA, the CDR3 is TGTGCCTGGAGAGGGACAGGGACCTCCTACGAGCAGTACTTC.

The CDR3 region has the DNA TGTGCCAGCAGCCCCACGCCGGGAGATACGCAGTATTTT. As protein: CASSPTPGDTQYF. V gene TRBV5-4 combines with J gene TRBJ2-3; D gene uncertain. Germline values: CDR1 SGHNT, CDR2 YYREEE (reference sequence). V shed 4 bases and J shed 5 bases, with 11 bases lying between them. The CDR3 sequence is 13 residues long.

This sequence joins TRBV29-1 and TRBJ1-2; D unresolved. Germline CDR1 is SQVTM and CDR2 is ANQGSEA. This CDR3 region has 14 residues. V lost 1 base and J 6 bases, leaving 15 bases between the germline ends. The chain's CDR3 is CSVEVRRSGDGYTF. The CDR3 DNA reads as TGCAGCGTTGAAGTCCGGCGGTCGGGTGATGGCTACACCTTC.

The table lists this clone with a few counts. The DNA for the CDR3 is TGTGCCTGGACCTCCAGGAATAATGAAAAACTGTTTTTT. It translates to CAWTSRNNEKLFF. V gene TRBV30 combines with J gene TRBJ1-4; D ambiguous. The length of the CDR3 is 13 residues. The germline gives CDR1 GTSNPN, CDR2 SVGIG (reference sequence). Trimming took off 4 bases at V and 4 bases at J, with 10 bases between the two ends.

This rearrangement joins TRBV6-6 to TRBJ2-1, with 7 bases that match TRBD2. Germline V gene data show CDR1 as MNHNY and CDR2 as SVGAGI (reference sequence). The CDR3 is made up of 15 amino acids. Trimming cost V 2 bases and J 10 bases; bases outside gene matches: 11. DNA of the CDR3: TGTGCCAGCAGTTACGGCGGGAGTGCGCCGGGAGAGCAGTTCTTC. It is translated as CASSYGGSAPGEQFF.

J is TRBJ1-6 and V is TRBV2, with 9 bases that match TRBD1. Per the germline V gene, CDR1 is SNHLY and CDR2 is FYNNEI. This CDR3 has 15 amino acids. V lost 3 bases, J lost 10 bases, and 7 bases stayed unmatched. CDR3 in amino acids: CASSELTGGGSPLHF. CDR3 bases: TGTGCCAGCAGTGAGTTGACAGGGGGGGGATCACCCCTCCACTTT.

This rearrangement joins TRBV11-2 to TRBJ2-1, with 8 bases identical to TRBD2. Germline CDR1 is SGHAT and CDR2 is FQNNGV. This CDR3 has 17 residues. Trimming cost V 2 bases and J 0 bases; bases outside gene matches: 6. For the CDR3, the DNA is TGTGCCAGCAGCTTATTGTTAGCGGGGAGCTCCTACAATGAGCAGTTCTTC. Amino acids: CASSLLLAGSSYNEQFF.

V gene TRBV7-2 combines with J gene TRBJ2-7; D call uncertain. V lost 3 bases, J lost 0 bases, and 9 bases lay in between. This CDR3 is 14 amino acids long. From germline, CDR1 is SGHTA and CDR2 FQGNSA. CDR3 bases: TGTGCCAGCAGCTTTGGCAGGCCCTCCTACGAGCAGTACTTC. Protein product: CASSFGRPSYEQYF.

This clone has a handful of counts. The rearrangement joins TRBV7-9 to TRBJ2-3, with 11 bases fitting TRBD2. Trimming took 5 bases from V and 4 from J; bases not matched to a gene: 5. From germline, CDR1 is SEHNR and CDR2 FQNEAQ (reference sequence). The CDR3 extends over 15 amino acids. CDR3 amino acids: CASSGTSGSADTQYF. In DNA, the CDR3 is TGTGCCAGCAGCGGCACTAGCGGGAGCGCAGATACGCAGTATTTT.

This clone appeared a few times. This chain connects TRBV29-1 to TRBJ2-1; 7 bases fit TRBD2. CDR1 is SQVTM, CDR2 ANQGSEA, per germline. Unmatched junction bases numbered 10, after V lost 4 bases and J lost 7 bases. The CDR3 totals 14 residues. CDR3 sequence (DNA): TGCAGCGTTGTAAACGGGGGGACGAGAAATGAGCAGTTCTTC. Translation gives CSVVNGGTRNEQFF.

This clone was observed a few times. The rearrangement links TRBV11-3 to TRBJ2-5, with D hard to call. Trimming stripped 1 base from V and 5 bases from J, with 8 bases between. This CDR3 region has 13 residues. Germline V lookup: CDR1 SGHNT, CDR2 YENEEA. This chain's CDR3 is CASSLARWETQYF. DNA of the CDR3: TGTGCCAGCAGCTTAGCGAGGTGGGAGACCCAGTACTTC.

This clone has just a few counts. The CDR3 sequence: CASSYRGGNSNQPQHF. The CDR3 DNA reads as TGTGCCAGCAGTTACAGGGGAGGGAACAGCAATCAGCCCCAGCATTTT. The chain recombines TRBV6-5 with TRBJ1-5, with a possible D match to TRBD1 (5 bases). Deletions cut 2 bases from V and 1 base from J, with 12 bases between. The CDR3 consists of 16 residues. Germline assignment: CDR1 MNHEY and CDR2 SVGAGI.